This T cell receptor beta chain stems from a study of blood T cell repertoires in COVID-19. Across the study: The United States, Italy and Spain were the sources of the acute and convalescent COVID-19 samples.

How the authors handled the data: Amplified reference gene primers provided the basis for estimating nucleated cell counts. Using immunoSEQ multiplex PCR, the repertoire was profiled, and TCRdb retains in-frame clones only, with some absent. The V and J calls and the clone size are those of that table, but D and trimming were determined from the DNA. Counted here are 170,000 or so clones, more than 70% occurring once; the ten biggest clones make up roughly 7%. Trimming removed 0 bases from V and 1 base from J; junction bases left unmatched: 7. The CDR3 has 17 amino acids. Germline V gives CDR1 ENHRY, CDR2 SYGVKD.

The receptor was isolated from a man aged 45 to 65 with active or convalescent COVID-19. The sample taken for sequencing was peripheral blood. This chain links TRBV10-3 with TRBJ2-7; 9 positions match TRBD2. The CDR3 region is CAISESSSGRRSYEQYF. The CDR3 region has the DNA TGTGCCATCAGTGAGTCGTCCAGCGGGAGGAGGTCCTACGAGCAGTACTTC.